A single T cell receptor (beta chain) is shown here with its context. Libraries were prepared by immunoSEQ multiplex PCR; TCRdb keeps only in-frame clonotypes and omits some of them. This table has about 710,000 clones, about 89% appearing once. This record comes from a study of shared T cell receptors in the human thymus. This CDR3 has 20 residues. J was trimmed by 2 bases and V by 4 bases; bases with no gene match: 16. CDR1 MGHRA and CDR2 YSYEKL come from the germline V gene. This sample was shared with a second study, whose subject was human thymus T cells. As that report states: Those donating were healthy Finnish infants in corrective surgery for congenital heart defects. It was from resections taken during corrective heart surgery that the thymus tissue came. An apparent bias in V and J gene usage was seen in thymic and blood repertoires. Among unrelated individuals, related research reported thymic repertoires that overlapped highly.

This receptor was identified in a boy in the first two years of life with a congenital heart defect. The chain joins TRBV4-1 to TRBJ1-4; 10 nucleotides match TRBD1. Sample: thymocytes. DNA for the CDR3: TGCGCCAGCAGCCGACGGACCGGGACAGGGGTTGATAGTACTAATGAAAAACTGTTTTTT. Its protein is CASSRRTGTGVDSTNEKLFF.